The sequence of this TCR beta chain was determined in a study of cytomegalovirus exposure and HLA in healthy donors. Study background: The early release's HLA-typed donors yielded roughly 85 million unique TCRs. Study-level findings and limits: For TCR beta chains, V- and J-gene trimming was later linked to a missense DCLRE1C variant.

Nominal health characterized the donors when sampled, though unrecorded immune exposures were likely. Comments on this clone: The target antigen is unknown.

The study ran its PCR with 60 Vbeta and 13 Jbeta primers. In the study's own analysis: The authors later counted roughly 79 million unique TCR beta chains, 9 million to 14 million of them shared. Produced via immunoSEQ multiplex PCR; TCRdb's table is partial and in-frame only. The V and J calls and clone size were taken over from that table, and D and trimming were inferred from the DNA. Among roughly 48,000 clones listed, approximately 70% were seen once. This CDR3 spans 14 amino acids. Germline V gene data show CDR1 as MNHEY and CDR2 as SVGAGI. The V gene end was trimmed by 6 bases and the J gene end by 2 bases; junction bases not matched to a gene: 7.

The genes are TRBV6-5 and TRBJ2-7; 7 positions agree with TRBD1. The clonotype originates from a man younger than 35 in good health and CMV-seronegative. Sequencing was performed on PBMCs. The CDR3 reads CASRLRGFAYEQYF. Here the CDR3 DNA reads TGTGCCAGCAGACTCAGGGGGTTCGCCTACGAGCAGTACTTC.